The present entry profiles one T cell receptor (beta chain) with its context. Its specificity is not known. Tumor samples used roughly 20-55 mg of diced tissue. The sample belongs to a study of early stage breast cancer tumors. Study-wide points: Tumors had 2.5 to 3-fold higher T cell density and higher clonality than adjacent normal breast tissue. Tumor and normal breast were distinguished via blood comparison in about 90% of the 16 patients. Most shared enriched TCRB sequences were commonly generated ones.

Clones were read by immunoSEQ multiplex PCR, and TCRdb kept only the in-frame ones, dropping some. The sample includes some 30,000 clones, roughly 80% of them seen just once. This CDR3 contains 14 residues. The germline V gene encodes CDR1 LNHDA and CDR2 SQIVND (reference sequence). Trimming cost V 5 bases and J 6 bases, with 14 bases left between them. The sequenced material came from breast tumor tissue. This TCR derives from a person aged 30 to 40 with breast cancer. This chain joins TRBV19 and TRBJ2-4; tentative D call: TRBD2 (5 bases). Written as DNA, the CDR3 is TGTGCCAGTAGTGAGTCTAGCTCTAGAAACATTCAGTACTTC. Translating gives CASSESSSRNIQYF.